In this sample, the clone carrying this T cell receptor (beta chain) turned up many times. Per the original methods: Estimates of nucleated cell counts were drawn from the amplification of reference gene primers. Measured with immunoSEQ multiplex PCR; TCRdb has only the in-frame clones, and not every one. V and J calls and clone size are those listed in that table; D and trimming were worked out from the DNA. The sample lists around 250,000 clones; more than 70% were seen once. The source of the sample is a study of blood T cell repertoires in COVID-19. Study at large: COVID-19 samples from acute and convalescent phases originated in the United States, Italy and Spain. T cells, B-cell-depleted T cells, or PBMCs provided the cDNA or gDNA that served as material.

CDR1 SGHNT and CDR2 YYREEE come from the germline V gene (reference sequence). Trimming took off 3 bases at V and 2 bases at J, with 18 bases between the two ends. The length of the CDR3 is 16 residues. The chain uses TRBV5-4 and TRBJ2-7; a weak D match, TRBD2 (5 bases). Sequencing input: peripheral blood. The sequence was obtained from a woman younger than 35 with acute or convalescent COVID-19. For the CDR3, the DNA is TGTGCCAGCAGCTCAACGGCCAGCGGCCTAGCCTACGAGCAGTACTTC. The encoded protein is CASSSTASGLAYEQYF.